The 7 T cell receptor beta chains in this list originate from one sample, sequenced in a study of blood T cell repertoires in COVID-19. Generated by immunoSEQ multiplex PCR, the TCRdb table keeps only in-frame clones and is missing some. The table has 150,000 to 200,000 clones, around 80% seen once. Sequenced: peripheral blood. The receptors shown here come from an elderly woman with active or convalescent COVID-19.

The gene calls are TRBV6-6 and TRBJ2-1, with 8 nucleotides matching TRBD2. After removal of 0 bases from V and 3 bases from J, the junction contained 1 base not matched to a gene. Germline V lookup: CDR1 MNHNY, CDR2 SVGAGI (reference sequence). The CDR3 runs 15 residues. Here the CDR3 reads CASSYSLAVYNEQFF. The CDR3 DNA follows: TGTGCCAGCAGTTACTCACTAGCGGTCTACAATGAGCAGTTCTTC.

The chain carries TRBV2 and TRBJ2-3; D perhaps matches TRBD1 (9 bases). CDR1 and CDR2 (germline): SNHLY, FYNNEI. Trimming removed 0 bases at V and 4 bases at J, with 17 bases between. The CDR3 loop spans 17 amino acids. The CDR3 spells CASSEALAGQGADTQYF. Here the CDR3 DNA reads TGTGCCAGCAGTGAAGCCTTAGCGGGACAGGGAGCAGATACGCAGTATTTT.

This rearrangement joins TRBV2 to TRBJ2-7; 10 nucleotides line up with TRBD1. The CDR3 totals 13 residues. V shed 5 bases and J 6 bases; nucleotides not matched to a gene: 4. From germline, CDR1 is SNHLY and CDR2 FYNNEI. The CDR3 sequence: CASSSGQGSEQYF. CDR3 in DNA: TGTGCCAGCAGTTCGGGACAGGGGAGCGAGCAGTACTTC.

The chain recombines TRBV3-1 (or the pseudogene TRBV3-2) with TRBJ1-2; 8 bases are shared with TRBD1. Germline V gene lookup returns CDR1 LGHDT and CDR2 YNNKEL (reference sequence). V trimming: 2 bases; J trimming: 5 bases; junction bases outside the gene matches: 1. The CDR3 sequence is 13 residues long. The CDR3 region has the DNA TGTGCCAGCAGCCAAAGACAGGGGTATGGCTACACCTTC. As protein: CASSQRQGYGYTF.

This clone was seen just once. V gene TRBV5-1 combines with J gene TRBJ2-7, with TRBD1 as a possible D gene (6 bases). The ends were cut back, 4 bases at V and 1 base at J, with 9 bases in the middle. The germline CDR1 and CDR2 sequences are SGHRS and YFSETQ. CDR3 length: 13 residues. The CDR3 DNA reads TGCGCCAGCAGCCCGGACAGTTCCTACGAGCAGTACTTC. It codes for CASSPDSSYEQYF.

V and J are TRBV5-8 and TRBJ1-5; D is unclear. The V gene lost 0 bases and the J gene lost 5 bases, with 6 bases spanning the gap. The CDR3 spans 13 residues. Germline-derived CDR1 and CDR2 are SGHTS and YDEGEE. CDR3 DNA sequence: TGTGCCAGCAGCTTGGCCGTTCATCAGCCCCAGCATTTT. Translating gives CASSLAVHQPQHF.

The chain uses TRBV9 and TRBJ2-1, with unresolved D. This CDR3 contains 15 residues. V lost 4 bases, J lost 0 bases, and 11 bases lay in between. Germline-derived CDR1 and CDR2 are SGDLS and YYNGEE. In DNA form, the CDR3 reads TGTGCCAGCAGCCCGGGTCAGAACTCCTACAATGAGCAGTTCTTC. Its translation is CASSPGQNSYNEQFF.